What follows are 14 T cell receptor beta chains derived from one specimen sequenced in a study of cytomegalovirus exposure and HLA in healthy donors. Repertoires were generated with immunoSEQ multiplex PCR, while TCRdb's copy carries only in-frame clones and drops some. Of 59,000 or so clones listed, roughly nine tenths were seen once; the top ten hold around 15%. Sequencing used PBMCs. The receptors shown here come from a woman younger than 35 in good health and CMV-seronegative.

This chain links TRBV25-1 with TRBJ1-2; 7 nucleotides line up with TRBD1. Trimming cost V 7 bases and J 5 bases; bases outside gene matches: 13. CDR3 length: 15 residues. The germline gives CDR1 MGHDK, CDR2 SYGVNS. The CDR3 loop reads CASTTTGFLRYGYTF. The CDR3, as DNA: TGTGCCAGCACAACGACAGGGTTCCTACGGTATGGCTACACCTTC.

This clone was seen a single time. The gene calls are TRBV28 and TRBJ2-7; 8 positions match TRBD1. Germline assignment: CDR1 MDHEN and CDR2 SYDVKM. This CDR3 spans 13 amino acids. Trimming took 5 bases from V and 3 from J; bases not matched to a gene: 3. CDR3 nucleotide sequence: TGTGCCAGCAGTCGGGGACAGGACTACGAGCAGTACTTC. Translated, it gives CASSRGQDYEQYF. Full variable domain (remainder filled in from reference TRBV28 and TRBJ2-7): DVKVTQSSRYLVKRTGEKVFLECVQDMDHENMFWYRQDPGLGLRLIYFSYDVKMKEKGDIPEGYSVSREKKERFSLILESASTNQTSMYLCASSRGQDYEQYFGPGTRLTVT.

The chain links TRBV6-1 to TRBJ1-2; D unresolved. The CDR3 runs to 16 residues. Trimming shortened V by 2 bases and J by 3 bases, and 16 bases separated the two germline ends. Germline V lookup: CDR1 MNHNS, CDR2 SASEGT. The CDR3 here is CASSENGGVWDYGYTF. CDR3 nucleotides: TGTGCCAGCAGTGAAAATGGCGGAGTTTGGGACTATGGCTACACCTTC.

This rearrangement joins TRBV4-2 to TRBJ2-5; possibly TRBD2 for D (6 bases). This CDR3 region has 15 residues. Trimming removed 5 bases from V and 2 bases from J, with 15 bases in between. Germline V gene data show CDR1 as LGHNA and CDR2 as YNFKEQ. CDR3 nucleotide sequence: TGTGCCAGCAGCTCCGAGTTTAGCGGACAAGAGACCCAGTACTTC. Protein sequence: CASSSEFSGQETQYF.

This clone was seen only once. This chain joins TRBV11-1 and TRBJ2-5; 8 positions match TRBD2. Germline V CDR1 and CDR2: SGHAT, FQDESV (reference sequence). This CDR3 is 16 amino acids long. Unmatched junction bases numbered 5, after V lost 2 bases and J lost 0 bases. The CDR3 loop is CASSLRAGAHQETQYF. CDR3 DNA: TGTGCCAGCAGCTTAAGAGCGGGGGCCCACCAAGAGACCCAGTACTTC.

This clone was seen a handful of times. The gene calls are TRBV5-4 and TRBJ1-1; 7 bases agree with TRBD1. Unmatched junction bases numbered 8, after V lost 5 bases and J lost 4 bases. Germline lookup yields CDR1 SGHNT and CDR2 YYREEE (reference sequence). The CDR3 runs to 14 residues. CDR3 in amino acids: CASRFDRAGTEAFF. CDR3 coding DNA: TGTGCCAGCAGATTCGACAGGGCGGGCACTGAAGCTTTCTTT.

Here the CDR3 DNA reads TGTGCCAGCAGTTTCCGAGTCCGGAACACCGGGGAGCTGTTTTTT. Protein: CASSFRVRNTGELFF. This sequence joins TRBV28 and TRBJ2-2, with no clear D. From germline, CDR1 is MDHEN and CDR2 SYDVKM. The CDR3 is made up of 15 amino acids. V lost 3 bases and J 1 base, leaving 9 bases between the germline ends.

The chain joins TRBV6-5 to TRBJ2-3, with 7 bases lining up with TRBD2. Per germline, CDR1 MNHEY and CDR2 SVGAGI. The junction had 5 bases not matched to a gene; V was cut back by 4 bases and J by 1 base. The CDR3 spans 15 residues. CDR3 coding DNA: TGTGCCAGCAGTTCCGGGGGGTGGGGCACAGATACGCAGTATTTT. Translating gives CASSSGGWGTDTQYF.

CDR3 sequence reads: CASSKGLALEQYF. CDR3 coding DNA: TGTGCCAGTAGTAAGGGACTAGCTCTCGAGCAGTACTTC. J is TRBJ2-5 and V is TRBV19; 9 bases match TRBD2. The end of the DNA is better explained by TRBJ2-7, so the J call may be wrong. This CDR3 has 13 amino acids. CDR1 and CDR2 (germline): LNHDA, SQIVND (reference sequence).

The rearrangement links TRBV7-8 to TRBJ2-5, with D possibly TRBD2 on 6 matching bases. This CDR3 contains 13 residues. V lost 10 bases and J 5 bases, leaving 17 bases between the germline ends. The germline V gene encodes CDR1 SGHVS and CDR2 FQNEAQ. The chain's CDR3 is CAILTRIGETQYF. CDR3 nucleotide sequence: TGTGCCATCCTGACTAGGATCGGTGAGACCCAGTACTTC.

The chain combines TRBV6-6 with TRBJ1-3, with unresolved D. The CDR3 is 12 amino acids. Trimming cost V 7 bases and J 4 bases, with 8 bases left between them. Germline-derived CDR1 and CDR2 are MNHNY and SVGAGI (reference sequence). The CDR3 sequence: CASTLPGNTIYF. CDR3 nucleotide sequence: TGTGCCAGCACCCTCCCGGGAAACACCATATATTTT.

V and J are TRBV7-3 and TRBJ2-3; tentative D call: TRBD1 (6 bases). CDR3 length equals 13 residues. Germline values: CDR1 SGHTA, CDR2 FQGTGA. Trimming pared 3 bases from V and 4 bases from J, leaving 8 bases between. CDR3 nucleotide sequence: TGTGCCAGCAGCTTGACAGGTCCAGATACGCAGTATTTT. It yields the protein CASSLTGPDTQYF.

The V gene is TRBV7-3, the J gene TRBJ1-1, with 8 bases fitting TRBD1. Germline V CDR1 and CDR2: SGHTA, FQGTGA. The CDR3 runs to 12 residues. V dropped 5 bases and J dropped 8; count of bases not matched to a gene: 4. CDR3 in amino acids: CASSPGTGEAFF. CDR3 nucleotides: TGTGCCAGCAGCCCCGGGACAGGAGAAGCTTTCTTT.

The chain uses TRBV29-1 and TRBJ1-1; D not certain. There are 11 residues in the CDR3. V dropped 7 bases and J dropped 3 bases, with 9 bases sitting between them. Germline V gives CDR1 SQVTM, CDR2 ANQGSEA. For the CDR3, the DNA is TGCAGCGCTCTTACGGACACTGAAGCTTTCTTT. This encodes CSALTDTEAFF.